The sample holds many counts of the clone carrying this T cell receptor (beta chain). TCRdb fed the RT-PCR reads into MiXCR, producing one record per CDR3 protein. The sample has 30,000 or so distinct CDR3 sequences, about 6.8% seen once. This sample is drawn from a study of patients and donors after allogeneic stem cell transplantation. The V and J ends lost 3 bases and 6 bases, in that order; junction bases with no gene match: 10. This CDR3 region has 16 residues. The V gene's germline CDR1 is ENHRY and CDR2 SYGVKD. V and J are TRBV10-3 and TRBJ2-5, with 10 positions matching TRBD2. The sequenced sample was blood, either unsorted or a sorted T cell fraction (not recorded which). The sequence derives from a human donor who was either an allogeneic HSCT recipient or a stem cell or donor lymphocyte infusion donor (not recorded which). It is not recorded whose cells these are; they may come from a transplant donor. Written as DNA, the CDR3 is TGTGCCATCAGTGACCTCGCCGGGACTAGCGCGAAGACCCAGTACTTC. This codes for CAISDLAGTSAKTQYF.